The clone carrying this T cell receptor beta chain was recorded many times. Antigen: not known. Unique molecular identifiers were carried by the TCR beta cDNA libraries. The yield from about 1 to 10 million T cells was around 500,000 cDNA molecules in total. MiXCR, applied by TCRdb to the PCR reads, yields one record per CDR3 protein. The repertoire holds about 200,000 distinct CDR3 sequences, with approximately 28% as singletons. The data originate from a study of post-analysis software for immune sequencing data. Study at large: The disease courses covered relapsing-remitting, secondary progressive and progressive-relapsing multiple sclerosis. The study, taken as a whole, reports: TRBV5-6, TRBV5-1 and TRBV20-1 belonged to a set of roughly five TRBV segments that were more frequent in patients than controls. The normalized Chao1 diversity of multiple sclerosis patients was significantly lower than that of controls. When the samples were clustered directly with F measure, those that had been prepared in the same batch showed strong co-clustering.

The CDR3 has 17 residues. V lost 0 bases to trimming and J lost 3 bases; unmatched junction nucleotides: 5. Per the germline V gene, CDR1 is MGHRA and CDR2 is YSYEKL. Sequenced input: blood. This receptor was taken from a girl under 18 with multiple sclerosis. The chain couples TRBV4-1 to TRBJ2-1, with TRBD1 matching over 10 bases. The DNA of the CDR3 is TGCGCCAGCAGCCAAGACCTGGACAGGGGGATCTACAATGAGCAGTTCTTC. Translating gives CASSQDLDRGIYNEQFF.